This TCR beta chain was identified during a study of glioma-infiltrating T cells after dendritic cell vaccination. Study as a whole: Patients had newly diagnosed or recurrent glioblastoma and received dendritic cell vaccines. General observations from the study: Higher pretreatment TIL content predicted longer progression-free time and survival.

The PCR used 60 V beta and 13 J beta primers. Repertoires were generated with immunoSEQ multiplex PCR, while TCRdb's copy carries only in-frame clones and drops some. The sample includes about 92,000 clones, over 75% of them seen just once. With 2 bases clipped from V and 3 bases from J, the junction kept 6 bases outside the gene matches. The CDR3 covers 17 residues. Per the germline V gene, CDR1 is SEHNR and CDR2 is FQNEAQ (reference sequence). Comments on this clone: Its antigen remains unidentified.

The TCR originated in a human donor with glioblastoma. The chain combines TRBV7-9 with TRBJ2-7; TRBD2 aligns across 14 bases. This specimen consisted of blood, obtained before dendritic cell vaccination. The CDR3 region has the DNA TGTGCCAGCAGCTTATCGACTAGCGGGAGGGAGGTCTACGAGCAGTACTTC. Its translation: CASSLSTSGREVYEQYF.